The 21 T cell receptor beta chains reported below all come from one sample, sequenced in a study of cytomegalovirus exposure and HLA in healthy donors. Vbeta (60) and Jbeta (13) primers were used in the PCR. Measured with immunoSEQ multiplex PCR; TCRdb has only the in-frame clones, and not every one. The sample has around 130,000 clones; around 77% are singletons. Source material: PBMCs. These receptors all come from a woman aged 60-70 years in good health and CMV-seronegative.

This chain connects TRBV9 to TRBJ2-3, with TRBD2 matching 7 bases. Germline loops: CDR1 SGDLS, CDR2 YYNGEE. The length of the CDR3 is 15 residues. With 3 bases clipped from V and 8 bases from J, the junction kept 12 bases outside the gene matches. CDR3 protein: CASSDFWEGPGTQYF. Written as DNA, the CDR3 is TGTGCCAGCAGCGATTTTTGGGAGGGGCCGGGTACGCAGTATTTT.

This clone showed up just a few times. The chain recombines TRBV27 with TRBJ1-5, with D possibly matching TRBD1 (6 bases). Trimming removed 0 bases from V and 7 bases from J, with 13 bases in between. CDR1 and CDR2 (germline): MNHEY, SMNVEV (reference sequence). The CDR3 is 15 residues long. The CDR3 protein is CASSLSGRGAQPQHF. In nucleotides, the CDR3 is TGTGCCAGCAGTTTATCGGGGCGGGGGGCACAGCCCCAGCATTTT.

Turning to this clone: A read error may produce the germline difference seen at one junction end. This chain connects TRBV7-7 to TRBJ2-5, with D possibly being TRBD2 (5 bases). The germline gives CDR1 SSHAT, CDR2 FNYEAQ (reference sequence). This CDR3 has 16 residues. The CDR3 DNA reads TGTGCTAGCAGCTTAGAACGCGACTCGGGGTCGGAGACCCAGTACTTC. Protein sequence: CASSLERDSGSETQYF.

The chain's CDR3 is CASSQVPGSGGNTGELFF. The CDR3 coding sequence is TGCGCCAGCAGCCAAGTCCCCGGTAGCGGAGGGAACACCGGGGAGCTGTTTTTT. The chain uses TRBV4-1 and TRBJ2-2, with D possibly being TRBD2 (6 bases). Trimming removed 1 base at V and 1 base at J, with 16 bases between. This CDR3 is built from 18 residues. CDR1 and CDR2 (germline): MGHRA, YSYEKL.

V usage is TRBV27 and J usage is TRBJ1-2; a weak D match, TRBD1 (6 bases). The CDR3 has 16 residues. Trimming stripped 0 bases from V and 4 bases from J, with 15 bases between. Per the germline V gene, CDR1 is MNHEY and CDR2 is SMNVEV (reference sequence). The CDR3 here is CASSLSDRRSGYGYTF. CDR3 nucleotides: TGTGCCAGCAGTTTATCTGACAGGCGGAGCGGCTATGGCTACACCTTC.

The chain is built from TRBV4-2 and TRBJ2-1; 10 bases match TRBD2. V shed 1 base, J shed 4 bases, and the junction held 7 bases outside the gene matches. This CDR3 contains 17 residues. Looked up from germline, CDR1 is LGHNA and CDR2 is YNFKEQ. CDR3 nucleotide sequence: TGTGCCAGCAGCCAAGGACCTGGACTAGCGGCTTACAATGAGCAGTTCTTC. It is translated as CASSQGPGLAAYNEQFF.

The chain employs TRBV28 and TRBJ1-4, with TRBD1 matching 10 bases. The CDR3 extends over 16 amino acids. Losses at the gene ends were 3 bases for V and 8 bases for J; bases not matched to a gene: 9. CDR1 is MDHEN, CDR2 SYDVKM, per germline. Here the CDR3 DNA reads TGTGCCAGCAGTTTTATGACGACAGGGGGCGAGGAAAAACTGTTTTTT. It encodes CASSFMTTGGEEKLFF. Full variable domain (missing parts from reference TRBV28 and TRBJ1-4): DVKVTQSSRYLVKRTGEKVFLECVQDMDHENMFWYRQDPGLGLRLIYFSYDVKMKEKGDIPEGYSVSREKKERFSLILESASTNQTSMYLCASSFMTTGGEEKLFFGSGTQLSVL.

The genes are TRBV7-2 and TRBJ2-1, with 11 bases aligning to TRBD2. Germline CDR1 reads SGHTA; CDR2 reads FQGNSA. J lost 8 bases, V lost 1 base, and 16 bases had no gene match. This CDR3 has 19 amino acids. CDR3 residues: CASSLVGGLLAGVVDEQFF. CDR3 coding DNA: TGTGCCAGCAGCTTAGTAGGGGGCCTACTAGCGGGAGTTGTGGATGAGCAGTTCTTC.

This clone has only a few counts. V gene TRBV14 combines with J gene TRBJ2-5; D ambiguous. The CDR3 extends over 13 amino acids. Trimming took 0 bases from V and 7 from J, leaving 9 bases between them. Germline loops: CDR1 SGHDN, CDR2 FVKESK. The chain's CDR3 is CASSQDSFVTQYF. The CDR3 coding sequence is TGTGCCAGCAGCCAAGATAGTTTTGTGACCCAGTACTTC.

The J gene is TRBJ2-3, the V gene TRBV19; 7 bases match TRBD2. Germline loops: CDR1 LNHDA, CDR2 SQIVND (reference sequence). V lost 4 bases to trimming and J lost 2 bases; unmatched junction nucleotides: 3. The CDR3 length is 14 residues. The CDR3 DNA reads as TGTGCCAGTAGTAGGGGGGGATACACAGATACGCAGTATTTT. Its translation is CASSRGGYTDTQYF.

The J gene is TRBJ1-1, the V gene TRBV19; unclear D gene. In germline, CDR1 is LNHDA, CDR2 SQIVND (reference sequence). There are 11 residues in the CDR3. Deletions cut 5 bases from V and 4 bases from J, with 5 bases between. The CDR3 nucleotides are TGTGCCAGTAGTCGGTCCACTGAAGCTTTCTTT. This codes for CASSRSTEAFF.

The table lists this clone with a count of one. V gene TRBV29-1 combines with J gene TRBJ1-2; 7 bases line up with TRBD1. J was trimmed by 5 bases and V by 6 bases; bases with no gene match: 9. Germline-derived CDR1 and CDR2 are SQVTM and ANQGSEA. This CDR3 region has 13 residues. CDR3 bases: TGCAGCGTAACCCGGACAGGAGATTATGGCTACACCTTC. Encoded protein: CSVTRTGDYGYTF.

The chain couples TRBV2 to TRBJ2-7, with 10 bases fitting TRBD1. The CDR3 has 15 amino acids. Germline CDR1 and CDR2: SNHLY and FYNNEI. V was pared by 3 bases and J by 2 bases, with 4 bases of the junction left unmatched. CDR3 sequence: CASSDDRGHTYEQYF. The DNA for the CDR3 is TGTGCCAGCAGTGACGACAGGGGGCACACCTACGAGCAGTACTTC.

This chain uses TRBV2 with TRBJ2-7; D unresolved. Germline-derived CDR1 and CDR2 are SNHLY and FYNNEI. The germline V and J ends were trimmed by 1 base and 5 bases, with 15 bases remaining between them. CDR3 size: 15 residues. The CDR3 sequence: CASSEEVSRGNEQYF. In DNA, the CDR3 is TGTGCCAGCAGTGAAGAGGTGTCCCGAGGAAACGAGCAGTACTTC.

The V and J genes are TRBV21-1 and TRBJ2-1; the listed D gene, TRBD1, was not tested against the DNA. TRBV21-1 is a documented pseudogene. The CDR3 sequence is 18 residues long. CDR3 coding DNA: TGTGCCAGCAGCAAAATAGGGTCGGACAGGGCCTCCTACAATGAGCAGTTCTTC. It specifies CASSKIGSDRASYNEQFF.

The J gene is TRBJ1-2, the V gene TRBV11-2; 7 positions match TRBD1. CDR3 length equals 13 residues. V shed 5 bases, J shed 2 bases, and the junction held 2 bases outside the gene matches. From germline, CDR1 is SGHAT and CDR2 FQNNGV. CDR3 DNA: TGTGCCAGCAGCCGGGACAGCAACTATGGCTACACCTTC. Translation gives CASSRDSNYGYTF.

J is TRBJ1-4 and V is TRBV7-6; 7 bases line up with TRBD1. Germline values: CDR1 SGHVS, CDR2 FNYEAQ. V gave up 6 bases and J gave up 5 bases; unmatched junction bases: 6. This CDR3 is built from 14 residues. In nucleotides, the CDR3 is TGTGCCAGCAGTAAAGACAGGGCAAATGAAAAACTGTTTTTT. It translates to CASSKDRANEKLFF.

The genes are TRBV5-1 and TRBJ2-1; TRBD1 matches at 7 bases. The germline gives CDR1 SGHRS, CDR2 YFSETQ. The CDR3 totals 14 residues. V shed 0 bases, J shed 9 bases, and the junction held 6 bases outside the gene matches. The DNA of the CDR3 is TGCGCCAGCAGCTTGGGGCAGGGGGTGGGTGAGCAGTTCTTC. Protein: CASSLGQGVGEQFF.

The J gene is TRBJ2-3, the V gene TRBV7-8, with 7 bases identical to TRBD2. From germline, CDR1 is SGHVS and CDR2 FQNEAQ. The junction had 9 bases not matched to a gene; V was cut back by 3 bases and J by 3 bases. CDR3 length: 16 amino acids. CDR3 amino acids: CASSLGHGAGTDTQYF. In DNA, the CDR3 is TGTGCCAGCAGCTTGGGCCATGGAGCGGGGACAGATACGCAGTATTTT.

V and J are TRBV27 and TRBJ2-3, with TRBD2 as a possible D gene (6 bases). Germline V gene sequence: CDR1 MNHEY, CDR2 SMNVEV (reference sequence). The CDR3 length is 16 residues. V lost 1 base and J 9 bases, leaving 20 bases between the germline ends. Here the CDR3 DNA reads TGTGCCAGCAGTTTATATGCCGAACCCACCGGGGGAACGCAGTATTTT. The encoded protein is CASSLYAEPTGGTQYF.

The chain uses TRBV2 and TRBJ2-2; 12 nucleotides align to TRBD2. The junction had 12 bases not matched to a gene; V was cut back by 5 bases and J by 2 bases. The germline CDR1 and CDR2 sequences are SNHLY and FYNNEI. The length of the CDR3 is 19 residues. The CDR3 DNA reads as TGTGCCAGCAGTCACCCTTGGACTAGCGGGGCCAAAAACACCGGGGAGCTGTTTTTT. Translated, it gives CASSHPWTSGAKNTGELFF.